This TCR beta chain was observed in a study of blood T cells in healthy people across ages. Study conclusions and caveats: Researchers report that TCR beta diversity correlated strongly with naive T cell percentage.

PCR was performed a second time for about 6 to 11 cycles using a sample-barcoded 5' primer and a J-beta primer mix. Sequencing of every sample gave 2.5 million or more CDR3-containing paired-end reads. MiXCR, run by TCRdb on the 5' RACE reads, gives a single entry per CDR3 protein. Of around 690,000 distinct CDR3 sequences in the sample, 58% were seen once. The CDR3 sequence is 13 residues long. Per germline, CDR1 DFQATT and CDR2 SNEGSKA (reference sequence). With 5 bases removed from V and 6 bases from J, the gap between germline ends came to 11 bases. A remark on this clonotype: Its cognate antigen is unknown.

In each sample, at least 6.5 million PBMCs were isolated. This chain connects TRBV20-1 to TRBJ1-6; no reliable D call. The sequenced sample consisted of blood. This TCR came from a man between 60 and 75 years old in good health. As DNA, the CDR3 is TGCAGTGCTCAACTTCCTTTTAATTCACCCCTCCACTTT. As protein: CSAQLPFNSPLHF.